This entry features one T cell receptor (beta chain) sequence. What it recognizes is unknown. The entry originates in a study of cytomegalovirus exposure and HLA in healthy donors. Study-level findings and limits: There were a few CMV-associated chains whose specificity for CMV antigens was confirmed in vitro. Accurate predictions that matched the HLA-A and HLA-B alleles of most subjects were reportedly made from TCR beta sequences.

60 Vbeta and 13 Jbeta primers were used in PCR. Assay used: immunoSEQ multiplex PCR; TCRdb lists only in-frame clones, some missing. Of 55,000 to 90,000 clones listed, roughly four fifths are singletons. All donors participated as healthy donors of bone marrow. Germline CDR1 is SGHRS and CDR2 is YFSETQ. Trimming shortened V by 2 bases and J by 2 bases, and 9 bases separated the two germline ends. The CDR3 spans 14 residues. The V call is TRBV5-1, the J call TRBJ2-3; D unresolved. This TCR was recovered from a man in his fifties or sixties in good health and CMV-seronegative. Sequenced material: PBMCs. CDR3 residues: CASSLDSPTDTQYF. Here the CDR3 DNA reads TGCGCCAGCAGCTTAGATAGCCCCACAGATACGCAGTATTTT. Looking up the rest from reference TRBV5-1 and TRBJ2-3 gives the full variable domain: KAGVTQTPRYLIKTRGQQVTLSCSPISGHRSVSWYQQTPGQGLQFLFEYFSETQRNKGNFPGRFSGRQFSNSRSEMNVSTLELGDSALYLCASSLDSPTDTQYFGPGTRLTVL.